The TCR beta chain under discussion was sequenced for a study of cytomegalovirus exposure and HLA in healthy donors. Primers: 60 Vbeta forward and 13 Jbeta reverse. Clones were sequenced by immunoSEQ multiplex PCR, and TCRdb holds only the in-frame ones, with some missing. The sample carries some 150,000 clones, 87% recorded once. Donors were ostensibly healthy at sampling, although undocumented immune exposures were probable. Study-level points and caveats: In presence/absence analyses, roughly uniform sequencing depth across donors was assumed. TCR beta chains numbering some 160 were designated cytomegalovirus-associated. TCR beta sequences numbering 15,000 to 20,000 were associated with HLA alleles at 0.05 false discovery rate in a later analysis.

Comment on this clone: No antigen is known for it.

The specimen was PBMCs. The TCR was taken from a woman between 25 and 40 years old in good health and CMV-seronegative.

This chain's CDR3 is CASSYLARGGTQYF. CDR3 in DNA: TGTGCCAGCAGTTACCTGGCACGAGGAGGGACCCAGTACTTC. The rearrangement uses TRBV6-5 and TRBJ2-5; TRBD2 is a possible D gene (5 bases). CDR3 length equals 14 residues. Trimming left V 2 bases short and J 7 bases short, with 14 bases between. The V gene's germline CDR1 is MNHEY and CDR2 SVGAGI.